Listed here is a single TCR beta chain. Method: immunoSEQ multiplex PCR; TCRdb's copy keeps in-frame clones and lacks some. The repertoire includes just over 80,000 clones, around nine tenths of them detected once, and approximately 1% sits in the top ten. This sample is drawn from a study of blood T cell repertoires in COVID-19. CDR1 is SGHTS, CDR2 YDEGEE, per germline. V lost 4 bases to trimming and J lost 0 bases; unmatched junction nucleotides: 2. This CDR3 region has 14 residues. Material: PBMCs or T cells enriched from blood (not recorded which). The chain carries TRBV5-8 and TRBJ1-1, with 8 bases lining up with TRBD1. The receptor comes from a woman in her 50s with acute COVID-19. Written as DNA, the CDR3 is TGTGCCAGCAGCCACAGGGGGATGAACACTGAAGCTTTCTTT. It encodes CASSHRGMNTEAFF. Variable domain in full (rest from reference TRBV5-8 and TRBJ1-1): EAGVTQSPTHLIKTRGQQATLRCSPISGHTSVYWYQQALGLGLQFLLWYDEGEERNRGNFPPRFSGRQFPNYSSELNVNALELEDSALYLCASSHRGMNTEAFFGQGTRLTVV.